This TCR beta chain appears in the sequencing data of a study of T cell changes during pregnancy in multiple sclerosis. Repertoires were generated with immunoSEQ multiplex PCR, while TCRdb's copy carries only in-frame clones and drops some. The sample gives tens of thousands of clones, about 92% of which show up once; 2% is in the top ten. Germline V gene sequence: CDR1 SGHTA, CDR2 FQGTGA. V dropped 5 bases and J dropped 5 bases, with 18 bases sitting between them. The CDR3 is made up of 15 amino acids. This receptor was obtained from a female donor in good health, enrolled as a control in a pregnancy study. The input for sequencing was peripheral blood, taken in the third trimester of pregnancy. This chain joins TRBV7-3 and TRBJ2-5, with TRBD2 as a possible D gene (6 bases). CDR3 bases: TGTGCCAGCAGCCCAAACACGGGGACTGTGGAGACCCAGTACTTC. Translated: CASSPNTGTVETQYF. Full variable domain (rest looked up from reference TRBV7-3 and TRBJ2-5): GAGVSQTPSNKVTEKGKYVELRCDPISGHTALYWYRQSLGQGPEFLIYFQGTGAADDSGLPNDRFFAVRPEGSVSTLKIQRTERGDSAVYLCASSPNTGTVETQYFGPGTRLLVL.